This T cell receptor beta chain stems from a study of vaccination effects on CD4 cells after COVID-19. Turning to this clone: No antigen is known for it.

Unmatched junction bases numbered 9, after V lost 2 bases and J lost 2 bases. This CDR3 comprises 17 residues. Germline values: CDR1 SEHNR, CDR2 FQNEAQ (reference sequence). Expansion of antigen-specific CD4+ T cells with viral peptide pools was carried out by the ViraFEST assay before sequencing. Investigators separated out CD4+ T cells once approximately 10 days of culture had passed. The participants, recipients of two vaccine doses, got either BNT162b2 or mRNA-1273. Every well got 1.5 million to 2.5 million PBMC, which were grown with around 11 IU/ml IL-2 and about 9.7 ug/ml peptides. Produced via immunoSEQ multiplex PCR; TCRdb's table is partial and in-frame only. The sample holds under 80,000 clones, around 73% seen once.

This chain joins TRBV7-9 and TRBJ2-4; 7 bases align to TRBD2. Sequenced material: CD4+ T cells from PBMCs cultured with HCoV-229E spike peptides, taken after COVID-19 vaccination. The sequence was obtained from a human donor who received a COVID-19 vaccine. CDR3 loop: CASSLSGGSGTKNIQYF. CDR3 in DNA: TGTGCCAGCAGCTTATCGGGGGGATCGGGAACCAAAAACATTCAGTACTTC.